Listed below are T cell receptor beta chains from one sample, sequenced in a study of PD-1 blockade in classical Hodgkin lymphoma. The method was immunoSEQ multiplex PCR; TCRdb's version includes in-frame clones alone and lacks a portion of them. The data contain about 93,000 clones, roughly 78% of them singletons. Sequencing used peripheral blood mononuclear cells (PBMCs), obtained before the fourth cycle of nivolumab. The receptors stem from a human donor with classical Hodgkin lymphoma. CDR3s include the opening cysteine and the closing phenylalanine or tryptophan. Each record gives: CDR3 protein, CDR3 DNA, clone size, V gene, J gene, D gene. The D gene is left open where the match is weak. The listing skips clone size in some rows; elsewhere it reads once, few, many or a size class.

CDR3: CASSYQAGTYEQYF
DNA: TGTGCCAGCAGTTACCAGGCAGGGACCTACGAGCAGTACTTC
size: NA
V: TRBV6-6
J: TRBJ2-7
D: NA

CDR3: CASGALTGAGAGYTF
DNA: TGCGCCAGCGGCGCCCTGACAGGGGCTGGCGCTGGCTACACCTTC
size: NA
V: TRBV5-1
J: TRBJ1-2
D: TRBD1

CDR3: CASSLRTSGSQGYEQYF
DNA: TGTGCCAGCAGCCTCCGGACTAGCGGGAGCCAAGGGTACGAGCAGTACTTC
size: NA
V: TRBV11-2
J: TRBJ2-7
D: TRBD2

CDR3: CASSLRGAQPENEQFF
DNA: TGTGCCAGCAGCTTAAGGGGTGCCCAACCCGAGAATGAGCAGTTCTTC
size: NA
V: TRBV11-3
J: TRBJ2-1
D: NA

CDR3: CASSGLGTSDEQFF
DNA: TGTGCCAGCAGTGGCCTCGGGACTAGTGATGAGCAGTTCTTC
size: NA
V: TRBV6-1
J: TRBJ2-1
D: TRBD2

CDR3: CASSLAMDNTQYF
DNA: TGTGCCAGCAGCTTAGCGATGGATAATACGCAGTATTTT
size: NA
V: TRBV7-2
J: TRBJ2-3
D: NA

CDR3: CASSLSQGDQPQHF
DNA: TGTGCCAGCAGTTTATCCCAGGGGGATCAGCCCCAGCATTTT
size: NA
V: TRBV28
J: TRBJ1-5
D: TRBD1

CDR3: CASSSGTGGNGYTF
DNA: TGTGCCAGCAGCTCCGGGACAGGGGGTAATGGCTACACCTTC
size: few
V: TRBV7-9
J: TRBJ1-2
D: TRBD1

CDR3: CASSSGQNYGYTF
DNA: TGTGCCAGCAGCTCCGGACAGAACTATGGCTACACCTTC
size: NA
V: TRBV7-4
J: TRBJ1-2
D: NA

CDR3: CASSHLGVGLNEQYF
DNA: TGTGCCAGCAGTCACCTTGGAGTGGGGTTGAACGAGCAGTACTTC
size: NA
V: TRBV14
J: TRBJ2-7
D: NA

CDR3: CASSTRLDLNTEAFF
DNA: TGTGCCAGTAGTACGAGACTTGACCTTAACACTGAAGCTTTCTTT
size: few
V: TRBV19
J: TRBJ1-1
D: NA

CDR3: CASSPRQSSYNEQFF
DNA: TGTGCCAGCAGCCCCCGACAATCCTCCTACAATGAGCAGTTCTTC
size: NA
V: TRBV9
J: TRBJ2-1
D: NA

CDR3: CASSQDRQTQGFWGYTF
DNA: TGCGCCAGCAGCCAAGACCGACAGACCCAAGGTTTTTGGGGCTACACCTTC
size: NA
V: TRBV4-3
J: TRBJ1-2
D: NA

CDR3: CASSFMGRPRVEQFF
DNA: TGTGCCAGCAGTTTCATGGGACGGCCCCGGGTTGAGCAGTTCTTC
size: NA
V: TRBV27
J: TRBJ2-1
D: NA

CDR3: CASSSGQGSRQETQYF
DNA: TGCGCCAGCAGCTCCGGACAGGGCTCTCGCCAAGAGACCCAGTACTTC
size: NA
V: TRBV5-1
J: TRBJ2-5
D: TRBD1

CDR3: CASSLGGGRDTQYF
DNA: TGTGCCAGCAGCTTAGGTGGGGGTAGAGATACGCAGTATTTT
size: NA
V: TRBV7-2
J: TRBJ2-3
D: NA

CDR3: CAWSAGLSNQPQHF
DNA: TGTGCCTGGAGTGCCGGACTGAGCAATCAGCCCCAGCATTTT
size: few
V: TRBV30
J: TRBJ1-5
D: NA

CDR3: CASSEVYQPQHF
DNA: TGTGCCAGCAGTGAAGTATATCAGCCCCAGCATTTT
size: NA
V: TRBV6-1
J: TRBJ1-5
D: NA

CDR3: CSVEDGTSAYEQYF
DNA: TGCAGCGTTGAAGATGGGACTAGCGCTTACGAGCAGTACTTC
size: once
V: TRBV29-1
J: TRBJ2-7
D: TRBD2

CDR3: CASSIAAGADNEQFF
DNA: TGTGCCAGTAGTATAGCAGCAGGGGCGGACAATGAGCAGTTCTTC
size: NA
V: TRBV19
J: TRBJ2-1
D: NA

CDR3: CASSLGAGRRFGGYTF
DNA: TGTGCCAGCAGCTTGGGTGCCGGGCGGCGGTTCGGCGGCTACACCTTC
size: NA
V: TRBV5-5
J: TRBJ1-2
D: NA

CDR3: CASSPGTQGNTIYF
DNA: TGTGCCAGCAGCCCTGGGACACAAGGAAACACCATATATTTT
size: NA
V: TRBV7-2
J: TRBJ1-3
D: NA

CDR3: CASSDTGANEQFF
DNA: TGTGCCAGTTCCGACACAGGGGCCAATGAGCAGTTCTTC
size: NA
V: TRBV6-6
J: TRBJ2-1
D: TRBD1

CDR3: CASSSLTGGFSQPQHF
DNA: TGTGCCAGTAGTAGCCTGACAGGGGGATTTTCTCAGCCCCAGCATTTT
size: NA
V: TRBV19
J: TRBJ1-5
D: TRBD1

CDR3: CASSRTGRQAMNTEAFF
DNA: TGCGCCAGCAGCCGAACAGGGAGACAGGCCATGAACACTGAAGCTTTCTTT
size: NA
V: TRBV4-1
J: TRBJ1-1
D: NA

CDR3: CASSQWGTWGNEQFF
DNA: TGCGCCAGCAGCCAATGGGGAACATGGGGCAATGAGCAGTTCTTC
size: NA
V: TRBV4-1
J: TRBJ2-1
D: NA